This record covers a single T cell receptor (beta chain). Its antigen is not known. The CDR3 loop spans 15 amino acids. Trimming took 0 bases from V and 1 from J; bases not matched to a gene: 3. From germline, CDR1 is DFQATT and CDR2 SNEGSKA (reference sequence). TCRdb itself ran the 5' RACE reads through MiXCR, one entry per CDR3 protein. The table lists around 1.7 million distinct CDR3 sequences, more than 30% of them singletons. Donors were all healthy Caucasians. The sample comes from a study of identical twins. Study observations and caveats: The study found that models underestimated out-of-frame TCR alpha sharing in monozygotic twins.

This chain uses TRBV20-1 with TRBJ2-1; 7 bases map to TRBD1. The source of this sequence is a newborn girl in good health. Sample: cord blood. The CDR3 loop is CSARDLQGSYNEQFF. CDR3 in DNA: TGCAGTGCTAGAGATTTACAGGGGTCCTACAATGAGCAGTTCTTC.